This T cell receptor (beta chain) derives from a study of control samples from healthy donors and cancer patients (dated by TCRdb to about 2020). The library was produced with the immunoSEQ multiplex PCR assay. Not all clones reach the TCRdb copy of this immuneACCESS table, which keeps in-frame sequences only. Checked studies attribute under half of the gap to unresolved V genes and leave the rest unexplained. The sample yields hundreds of thousands of clones; more than 80% were counted once. Roughly 6.4% of the sample goes to the ten largest clones. In the case of this clone: No antigen is known for it. It has no much larger one-base neighbor in the sample; base qualities were not kept.

Based on the germline V gene, the CDR1 and CDR2 sequences are MNHEY and SVGAGI. The cysteine opens and the phenylalanine closes a CDR3 of 10 amino acids. Just the 30-base CDR3 DNA is kept, in frame starting at base 1. V was cut back by 7 bases and J by 4 bases, leaving a gap of 3 bases between them. Sequencing input: PBMCs. The chain joins TRBV6-5 to TRBJ2-3; no D gene is confidently identified. The receptor was derived from a man aged 35 to 55 with head and neck cancer. The nucleotides read TGTGCCAGCAAAGCAGATACGCAGTATTTT. This sequence encodes CASKADTQYF.